This entry features one T cell receptor (beta chain) sequence. This sample is drawn from a study of cytomegalovirus exposure and HLA in healthy donors. It was with 60 Vbeta and 13 Jbeta primers that the PCR ran. Generated by immunoSEQ multiplex PCR, the TCRdb table keeps only in-frame clones and is missing some. The sample holds over 100,000 clones, 70% seen once. CDR1 and CDR2 from the germline V gene are MNHEY and SMNVEV (reference sequence). Trimming stripped 3 bases from V and 6 bases from J, with 12 bases between. The CDR3 loop spans 13 amino acids. Sequenced material: PBMCs. The origin of this receptor is a man aged 25-45 years in good health and CMV-seropositive. The chain links TRBV27 to TRBJ2-7, with D possibly being TRBD1 (6 bases). Here the CDR3 DNA reads TGTGCCAGCAGTTTCTCCAGGGGTGGCGAGCAGTACTTC. It is translated as CASSFSRGGEQYF.